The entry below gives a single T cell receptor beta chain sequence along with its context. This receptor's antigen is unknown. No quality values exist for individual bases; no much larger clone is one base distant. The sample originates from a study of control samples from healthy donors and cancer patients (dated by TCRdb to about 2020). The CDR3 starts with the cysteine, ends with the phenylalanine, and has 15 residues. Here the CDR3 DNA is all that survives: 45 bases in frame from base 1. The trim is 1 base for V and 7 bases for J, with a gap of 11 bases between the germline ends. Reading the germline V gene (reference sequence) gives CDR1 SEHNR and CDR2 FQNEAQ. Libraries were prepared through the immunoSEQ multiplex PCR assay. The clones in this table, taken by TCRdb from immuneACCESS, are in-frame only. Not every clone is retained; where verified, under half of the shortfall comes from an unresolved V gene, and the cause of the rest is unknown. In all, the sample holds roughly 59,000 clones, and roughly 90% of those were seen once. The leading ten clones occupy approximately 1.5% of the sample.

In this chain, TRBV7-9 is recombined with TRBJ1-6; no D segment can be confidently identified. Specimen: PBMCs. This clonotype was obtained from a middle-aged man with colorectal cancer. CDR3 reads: CASSLVGAGNSPLHF. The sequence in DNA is TGTGCCAGCAGCTTAGTGGGAGCTGGGAATTCACCCCTCCACTTT.